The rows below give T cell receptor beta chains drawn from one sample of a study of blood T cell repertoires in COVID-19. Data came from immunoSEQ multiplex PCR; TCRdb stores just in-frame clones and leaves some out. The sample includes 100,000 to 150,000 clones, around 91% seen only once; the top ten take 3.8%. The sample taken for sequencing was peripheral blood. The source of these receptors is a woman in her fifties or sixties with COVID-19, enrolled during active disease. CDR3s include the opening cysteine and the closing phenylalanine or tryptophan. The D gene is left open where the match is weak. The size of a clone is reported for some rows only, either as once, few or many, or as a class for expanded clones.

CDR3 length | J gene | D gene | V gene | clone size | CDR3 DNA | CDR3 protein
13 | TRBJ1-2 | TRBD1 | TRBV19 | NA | TGTGCCAGTAGCTCGACAGGGAATTATGGCTACACCTTC | CASSSTGNYGYTF
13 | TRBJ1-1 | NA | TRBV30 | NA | TGTGCCTGGAGGTTACAGGACAACACTGAAGCTTTCTTT | CAWRLQDNTEAFF
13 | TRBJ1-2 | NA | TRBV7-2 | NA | TGTGCCAGCAGCCCTACCGCGGAGGCTGGCTACACCTTC | CASSPTAEAGYTF
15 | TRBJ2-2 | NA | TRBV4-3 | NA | TGCGCCAGCAGCCAAGGGACAGCGAACACCGGGGAGCTGTTTTTT | CASSQGTANTGELFF
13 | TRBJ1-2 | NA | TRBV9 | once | TGTGCCAGCAGCGGTCTGGGAGGATATGGCTACACCTTC | CASSGLGGYGYTF
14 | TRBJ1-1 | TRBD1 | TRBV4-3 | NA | TGCGCCAGCAGCCAAGAACCCGGGACAGGTGAAGCTTTCTTT | CASSQEPGTGEAFF
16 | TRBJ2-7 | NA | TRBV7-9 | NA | TGTGCCAGCAGCTTAGCCGTAGGAAGACACATCTACGAGCAGTACTTC | CASSLAVGRHIYEQYF
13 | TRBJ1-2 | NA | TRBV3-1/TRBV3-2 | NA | TGTGCCAGCAGTCCTCTCAGGGGTTCCGGCTACACCTTC | CASSPLRGSGYTF
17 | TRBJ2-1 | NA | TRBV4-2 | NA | TGTGCCAGCAGCCAAGACTCATGGGGGGTGACTTACAATGAGCAGTTCTTC | CASSQDSWGVTYNEQFF
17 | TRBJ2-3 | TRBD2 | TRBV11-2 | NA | TGTGCCAGCAGCTTATCCCTAGCGGGGGGGTCCACAGATACGCAGTATTTT | CASSLSLAGGSTDTQYF
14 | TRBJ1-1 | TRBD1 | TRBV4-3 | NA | TGCGCCAGCAGCCTGGGGACAGGGGTCACTGAAGCTTTCTTT | CASSLGTGVTEAFF
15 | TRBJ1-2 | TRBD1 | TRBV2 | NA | TGTGCCAGCACGCCAAAAACAGGGGCCGGCTATGGCTACACCTTC | CASTPKTGAGYGYTF
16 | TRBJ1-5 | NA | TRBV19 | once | TGTGCCAGTAGTATGTACGTAGACTATAGCAATCAGCCCCAGCATTTT | CASSMYVDYSNQPQHF
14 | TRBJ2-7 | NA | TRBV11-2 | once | TGTGCCAGCAGCTTCGTCGGGAAGAACTACGAGCAGTACTTC | CASSFVGKNYEQYF
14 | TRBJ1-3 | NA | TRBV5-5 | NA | TGTGCCAGCAGCCGAACGGGAGGCGGAAACACCATATATTTT | CASSRTGGGNTIYF
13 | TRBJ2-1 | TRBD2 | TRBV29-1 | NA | TGCAGCGTATTAGCGGGGAGGTACAATGAGCAGTTCTTC | CSVLAGRYNEQFF
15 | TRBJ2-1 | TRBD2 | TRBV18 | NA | TGTGCCAGCTCACCACTAGCGGGGGCGGACAATGAGCAGTTCTTC | CASSPLAGADNEQFF
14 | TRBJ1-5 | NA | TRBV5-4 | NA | TGTGCCAGCAGCTTCCAGGGGTCAAATCAGCCCCAGCATTTT | CASSFQGSNQPQHF
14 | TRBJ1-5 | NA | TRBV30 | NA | TGTGCCTGGAGTGGGGCGTATAGCAATCAGCCCCAGCATTTT | CAWSGAYSNQPQHF
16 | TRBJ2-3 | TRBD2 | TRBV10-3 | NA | TGTGCCTCCCTCGGGACTAGCGGGGCTAGCACAGATACGCAGTATTTT | CASLGTSGASTDTQYF
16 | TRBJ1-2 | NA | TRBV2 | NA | TGTGCCAGCAGTGGTGAAGGGTGGAGGTTTGGCTATGGCTACACCTTC | CASSGEGWRFGYGYTF
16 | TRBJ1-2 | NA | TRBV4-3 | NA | TGCGCCAGCAGCCAAGAAAGATCACAGACCTACTATGGCTACACCTTC | CASSQERSQTYYGYTF
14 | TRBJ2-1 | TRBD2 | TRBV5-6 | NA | TGTGCCAGCAGCTTGGGGGCGGGAGGTAGTGAGCAGTTCTTC | CASSLGAGGSEQFF
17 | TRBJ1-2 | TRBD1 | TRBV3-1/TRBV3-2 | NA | TGTGCCAGCAGCCAAGATCGGAGGACAGGGGAAAACTATGGCTACACCTTC | CASSQDRRTGENYGYTF
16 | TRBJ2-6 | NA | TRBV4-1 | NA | TGCGCCAGCACACCGACACCCTACTCTGGGGCCAACGTCCTGACTTTC | CASTPTPYSGANVLTF
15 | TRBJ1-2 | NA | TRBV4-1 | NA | TGCGCCAGCAGCCAAGGGCAGGGAAATAACTATGGCTACACCTTC | CASSQGQGNNYGYTF
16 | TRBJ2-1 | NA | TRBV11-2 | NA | TGTGCCAGCAGCTTATACACGGGGGGCCACTACAATGAGCAGTTCTTC | CASSLYTGGHYNEQFF
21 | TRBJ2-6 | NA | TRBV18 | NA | TGTGCCAGCTCGCAACTCCGAGGAGGGCAGGCTTTCCTCTCTGGGGCCAACGTCCTGACTTTC | CASSQLRGGQAFLSGANVLTF
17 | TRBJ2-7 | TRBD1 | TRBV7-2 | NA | TGTGCCAGCAGCTCAGATCCCCTACAGGGGGCGCTGAGGAGGAAATACTTC | CASSSDPLQGALRRKYF
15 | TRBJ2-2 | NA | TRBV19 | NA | TGTGCCAGTAGTATAGGGGGCGCAAGGACCGGGGAGCTGTTTTTT | CASSIGGARTGELFF
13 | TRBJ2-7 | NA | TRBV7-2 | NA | TGTGCCAGCAGCTTAGTCCGGGGTTACGAGCAGTACTTC | CASSLVRGYEQYF
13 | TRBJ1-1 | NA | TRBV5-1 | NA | TGCGCCAGCAGCTTGGGTGGGACACGAGAAGCTTTCTTT | CASSLGGTREAFF
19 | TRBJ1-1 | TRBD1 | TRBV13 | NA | TGTGCCAGCAGCGAGGGACAGCCCGGCCACGGACTAATGAACACTGAAGCTTTCTTT | CASSEGQPGHGLMNTEAFF
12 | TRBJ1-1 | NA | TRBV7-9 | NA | TGTGCCAGCAGCTTAGAGGCGGCTGTAGCTTTCTTT | CASSLEAAVAFF
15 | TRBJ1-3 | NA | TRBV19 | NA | TGTGCCAGTAGTACAGGGCATAACTCTGGAAACACCATATATTTT | CASSTGHNSGNTIYF
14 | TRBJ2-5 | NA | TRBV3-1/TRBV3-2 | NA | TGTGCCAGCAGCCAAAGAAGCGGCCATGAGACCCAGTACTTC | CASSQRSGHETQYF
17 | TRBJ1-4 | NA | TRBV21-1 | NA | TGTGCCAGCAGCACCTTTTTTTGGAACAGGGGAAATGAAAAACTGTTTTTT | CASSTFFWNRGNEKLFF
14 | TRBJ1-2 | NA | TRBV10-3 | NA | TGTGCCATCAGTGACGCCAGGGCGGGATATGGCTACACCTTC | CAISDARAGYGYTF
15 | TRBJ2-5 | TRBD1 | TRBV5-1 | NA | TGCGCCAGCAGCGGGACGACAGGGGACGGAGAGACCCAGTACTTC | CASSGTTGDGETQYF
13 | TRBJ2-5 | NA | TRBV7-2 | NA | TGTGCCAGCGGGGGGTTGGGGCAAGAGACCCAGTACTTC | CASGGLGQETQYF
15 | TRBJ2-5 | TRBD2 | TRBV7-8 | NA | TGTGCCAGCAGCTTAGCAGGGACTAGCGTCGAGACCCAGTACTTC | CASSLAGTSVETQYF
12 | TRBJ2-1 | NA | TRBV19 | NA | TGTGCCAGTAGTATTACGGCTAGCGAGCAGTTCTTC | CASSITASEQFF
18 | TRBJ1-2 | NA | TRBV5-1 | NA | TGCGCCAGCAGCTTGGAGGGCCTCCAGGGCCAAGCTAACTATGGCTACACCTTC | CASSLEGLQGQANYGYTF
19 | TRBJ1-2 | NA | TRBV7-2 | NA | TGTGCCAGCAGCCCCAGGAGCGGTAGGGACATGTCGGGTGACTATGGCTACACCTTC | CASSPRSGRDMSGDYGYTF
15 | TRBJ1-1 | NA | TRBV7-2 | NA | TGTGCCAGCAGCTTAGCTAGTTCGGGGTTTACTGAAGCTTTCTTT | CASSLASSGFTEAFF
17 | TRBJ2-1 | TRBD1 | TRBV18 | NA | TGTGCCAGCTCAACCGGGACAGGGGGCGCGGTGAACAATGAGCAGTTCTTC | CASSTGTGGAVNNEQFF
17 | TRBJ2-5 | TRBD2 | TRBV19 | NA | TGTGCCAGTAGTATCTCCCGACTAGCGGGGGAGCAAGAGACCCAGTACTTC | CASSISRLAGEQETQYF
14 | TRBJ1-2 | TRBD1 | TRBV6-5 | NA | TGTGCCAGCACCCACAGGGGCGGGTACTATGGCTACACCTTC | CASTHRGGYYGYTF
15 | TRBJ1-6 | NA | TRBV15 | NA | TGTGCCACCAGCAGAGAACAGGGCCTAAATTCACCCCTCCACTTT | CATSREQGLNSPLHF
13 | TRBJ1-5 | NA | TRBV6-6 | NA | TGTGCCAGCAGTTATGGGCAGTCTCAGCCCCAGCATTTT | CASSYGQSQPQHF
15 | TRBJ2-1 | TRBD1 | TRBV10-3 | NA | TGTGCCATCAGTGGCGGGACAGGGGTCTACAATGAGCAGTTCTTC | CAISGGTGVYNEQFF
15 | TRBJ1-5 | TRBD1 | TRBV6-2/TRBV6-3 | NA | TGTGCCAGCAGTGCCAGACAGGGCAGCGGTCAGCCCCAGCATTTT | CASSARQGSGQPQHF
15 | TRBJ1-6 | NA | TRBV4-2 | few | TGTGCCAGCAGCCAAGAGCGGGGCTCCGGTTCACCCCTCCACTTT | CASSQERGSGSPLHF